The rows below give T cell receptor beta chains drawn from one sample of a study of cytomegalovirus exposure and HLA in healthy donors. Here immunoSEQ multiplex PCR was the method, and the copy in TCRdb shows in-frame clones only, minus some. In the table there are about 270,000 clones, 80% to 90% of which are singletons. What was sequenced was PBMCs. The receptors stem from a young woman in good health and CMV-seronegative. CDR3s include the opening cysteine and the closing phenylalanine or tryptophan. Fields, in order: V gene, J gene, clone size, D gene, CDR3 DNA, CDR3 protein. A D gene is named only where the DNA matches it firmly. Size is omitted from some rows. Given values are once, few, many or a class for expanded clones.

TRBV7-7	TRBJ2-7	.	TRBD1	TGTGCCAGCAGCCCGGGGACAGACTACTACGAGCAGTACTTC	CASSPGTDYYEQYF
TRBV9	TRBJ2-7	.	TRBD2	TGTGCCAGCAGCGTAGGGCGAGCGGGAGGGCCTTCAAACGAGCAGTACTTC	CASSVGRAGGPSNEQYF
TRBV5-1	TRBJ1-4	.	TRBD1	TGCGCCAGCAGCCCACGGACAGGAAATGAAAAACTGTTTTTT	CASSPRTGNEKLFF
TRBV12-5	TRBJ2-1	.	TRBD2	TGTGCTAGTGGTTTGGAGAGCGGGAGCTCCTACAATGAGCAGTTCTTC	CASGLESGSSYNEQFF
TRBV11-1	TRBJ2-7	.	.	TGTGCCAGCAGCTTTAGGCAGGGTAGGTCCTACGAGCAGTACTTC	CASSFRQGRSYEQYF
TRBV29-1	TRBJ2-1	.	TRBD2	TGCAGCGTTGAAGGTCAGCGGGGGGACTACAATGAGCAGTTCTTC	CSVEGQRGDYNEQFF
TRBV29-1	TRBJ2-7	.	.	TGCAGCGTTGAAGGGGGAGTCGGGAAGGCCCGAAAGCAGTACTTC	CSVEGGVGKARKQYF
TRBV5-1	TRBJ2-7	once	TRBD1	TGCGCCAGCAGCGGACCCGACAGGGGCGAGCAGCAGTACTTC	CASSGPDRGEQQYF
TRBV6-1	TRBJ2-5	.	.	TGTGCCAGCAGTCACAAAGAGACCCAGTACTTC	CASSHKETQYF
TRBV7-2	TRBJ1-2	.	TRBD1	TGTGCCAGCAGCCCAGCCCTTAGGGACAGAACTAACTATGGCTACACCTTC	CASSPALRDRTNYGYTF
TRBV15	TRBJ2-7	.	.	TGTGCCACCAGCAGAGCCGCCACCATCGGCTACGAGCAGTACTTC	CATSRAATIGYEQYF
TRBV28	TRBJ2-7	.	.	TGTGCCAGCAGTCCCTTGGGGGGTGGATTGTTGGAGCAGTACTTC	CASSPLGGGLLEQYF
TRBV19	TRBJ1-1	.	TRBD1	TGTGCCAGTATGAAAGGGGGCATGAACACTGAAGCTTTCTTT	CASMKGGMNTEAFF
TRBV29-1	TRBJ2-7	.	TRBD1	TGCAGCGTTGGACAACGAATTGGGGACAGGGGGAGTTCCTACGAGCAGTACTTC	CSVGQRIGDRGSSYEQYF
TRBV2	TRBJ1-1	.	.	TGTGCCAGCAGTGGCGGGGAGGGGACTGAAGCTTTCTTT	CASSGGEGTEAFF
TRBV7-8	TRBJ1-2	.	.	TGTGCCAGCGCCCTCAGGGCGCGTGATGGCTACACCTTC	CASALRARDGYTF
TRBV6-5	TRBJ1-1	.	TRBD1	TGTGCCAGCAGTCGACAGGGCTACACTGAAGCTTTCTTT	CASSRQGYTEAFF
TRBV7-9	TRBJ1-1	.	.	TGTGCCAGCAGCTTAATGGCAGGGGCGAACACTGAAGCTTTCTTT	CASSLMAGANTEAFF
TRBV7-2	TRBJ2-1	.	.	TGTGCCAGCAGCTTATTCGCAGTCGACTACAATGAGCAGTTCTTC	CASSLFAVDYNEQFF
TRBV27	TRBJ1-2	few	.	TGTGCCAGCAGTATACAGGGAGCTAACTATGGCTACACCTTC	CASSIQGANYGYTF
TRBV5-1	TRBJ2-5	.	TRBD2	TGCGCCAGCAGCTTGATTAGCGGGGGGGCCGTAGAGACCCAGTACTTC	CASSLISGGAVETQYF
TRBV6-5	TRBJ1-4	.	TRBD1	TGTGCCAGCAGTCCTGGAGAGACAGGGCGTGAAAAACTGTTTTTT	CASSPGETGREKLFF
TRBV29-1	TRBJ1-1	.	TRBD1	TGCAGCGTAGGACAGGGACCTTCCACCATGAACACTGAAGCTTTCTTT	CSVGQGPSTMNTEAFF
TRBV5-4	TRBJ2-1	.	TRBD2	TGTGCCAGCAGCCCCACTAGCGCGGCCTACAATGAGCAGTTCTTC	CASSPTSAAYNEQFF
TRBV19	TRBJ1-1	.	.	TGTGCCAGTAAAATGGAAGGGGCCGTCACTGAAGCTTTCTTT	CASKMEGAVTEAFF
TRBV30	TRBJ2-7	few	.	TGTGCCTGGAGTGTGGGGCAGGGCTACGAGCAGTACTTC	CAWSVGQGYEQYF
TRBV6-5	TRBJ2-7	.	TRBD1	TGTGCCAGCAGTTATCAGGGGGCCTACGAGCAGTACTTC	CASSYQGAYEQYF
TRBV25-1	TRBJ1-5	.	.	TGTGCCAGCGGTGATGTGTCGGGGTCTCAGCCCCAGCATTTT	CASGDVSGSQPQHF
TRBV5-1	TRBJ2-7	.	TRBD1	TGCGCCAGCAGCTTGGGCTTGGGACAGGGTAATCGAAACGAGCAGTACTTC	CASSLGLGQGNRNEQYF
TRBV5-6	TRBJ2-1	.	TRBD2	TGTGCCAGCAGCCCGACTAGCGGGGATAGTAATGAGCAGTTCTTC	CASSPTSGDSNEQFF
TRBV6-1	TRBJ2-3	.	TRBD1	TGTGCCAGCAGTGGGGACAGGGGGCGCGGGGCAGATACGCAGTATTTT	CASSGDRGRGADTQYF
TRBV7-8	TRBJ2-1	.	.	TGTGCCAGCAGCTCGGATGGAGGGAGCTCCTACAATGAGCAGTTCTTC	CASSSDGGSSYNEQFF
TRBV5-4	TRBJ1-6	.	.	TGTGCCAGCAGCTTGGATTCCGGGACATCAGGGTTGCCCCTCCACTTT	CASSLDSGTSGLPLHF
TRBV11-2	TRBJ2-1	once	.	TGTGCCAGCAGCTTAGATTTCGGGGGTCACAATGAGCAGTTCTTC	CASSLDFGGHNEQFF
TRBV5-4	TRBJ2-7	.	.	TGTGCCAGCAGCTTGGGAGCCTCCTACGAGCAGTACTTC	CASSLGASYEQYF
TRBV27	TRBJ1-5	.	TRBD1	TGTGCCAGCAACAACAGGGGTAGCAATCAGCCCCAGCATTTT	CASNNRGSNQPQHF
TRBV6-6	TRBJ1-5	.	.	TGTGCCAGCAGTTCCCACGGGGAGAGGTCCCAGCATTTT	CASSSHGERSQHF
TRBV6-5	TRBJ2-7	.	.	TGTGCCAGCAGTTACTCAGGAGGAAACTACGAGCAGTACTTC	CASSYSGGNYEQYF
TRBV5-1	TRBJ2-7	.	TRBD1	TGCGCCAGCAGTTGGGGACAGGGGACCTACGAGCAGTACTTC	CASSWGQGTYEQYF
TRBV25-1	TRBJ1-1	.	.	TGTGCCAGCAGTGAAATCCCAGGGCCGGGGGAGAACACTGAAGCTTTCTTT	CASSEIPGPGENTEAFF
TRBV27	TRBJ2-7	.	TRBD2	TGTGCCAGCAGTTTAGCGGGAGGCTACGAGCAGTACTTC	CASSLAGGYEQYF
TRBV6-5	TRBJ2-1	.	.	TGTGCCAGCAGTCCCGCGGCTCACAATGAGCAGTTCTTC	CASSPAAHNEQFF
TRBV19	TRBJ2-1	.	TRBD2	TGTGCCAGTAGTGTAGCGGGAGAACGGCAGTTCTTC	CASSVAGERQFF
TRBV5-1	TRBJ1-4	.	.	TGCGCCAGCAGCTTGGAGGAGGCCCGCTCAACTAATGAAAAACTGTTTTTT	CASSLEEARSTNEKLFF
TRBV7-3	TRBJ1-1	.	.	TGTGCCAGCAGCTCCGGTGGGCAGGGAACCGCTGAAGCTTTCTTT	CASSSGGQGTAEAFF
TRBV15	TRBJ1-5	.	TRBD1	TGTGCCACCAGTCGCGCCGGGACAGGGAATCAGCCCCAGCATTTT	CATSRAGTGNQPQHF
TRBV9	TRBJ2-5	.	.	TGTGCCAGCAGCGTAGCCCCTCTATTTTCGGTGGTCCAGTACTTC	CASSVAPLFSVVQYF
TRBV5-1	TRBJ1-2	few	.	TGCGCCAGCAGCTACACGGGGTATGGCTACACCTTC	CASSYTGYGYTF
TRBV30	TRBJ1-2	.	TRBD1	TGTGCCTGGAGTCAAGACAGGGAGAGAACCTTC	CAWSQDRERTF
TRBV4-1	TRBJ2-5	.	.	TGCGCCAGCAGCCAAGGGAGCGGGCGGTACCAAGAGACCCAGTACTTC	CASSQGSGRYQETQYF
TRBV27	TRBJ1-3	.	.	TGTGCCAGCAGTTGGGGCGTTGGCTCTGGAAACACCATATATTTT	CASSWGVGSGNTIYF
TRBV18	TRBJ2-2	.	TRBD1	TGTGCCAGCTCACGTCGGACAGGGACCGGGGAGCTGTTTTTT	CASSRRTGTGELFF
TRBV6-5	TRBJ1-4	.	TRBD1	TGTGCCAGCAGAGCCCAGGGACAGAAGAATGAAAAACTGTTTTTT	CASRAQGQKNEKLFF
TRBV5-4	TRBJ2-7	.	TRBD2	TGTGCCAGCAGCAGGACCACTAGCGGATCCTACGAGCAGTACTTC	CASSRTTSGSYEQYF
TRBV12-2	TRBJ2-7	.	.	TGTGCAAGTCGCATCCGGGACAGAACCCTCTACGAGCAGTACTTC	CASRIRDRTLYEQYF
TRBV15	TRBJ1-6	.	.	TGTGCCACCAGCAGAGATTTCCCACAGGCAAATAATTCACCCCTCCACTTT	CATSRDFPQANNSPLHF
TRBV4-1	TRBJ1-1	.	TRBD1	TGCGCCAGCAGCCATCTACAGGGGACTCGAACTGAAGCTTTCTTT	CASSHLQGTRTEAFF
TRBV30	TRBJ1-1	.	.	TGTGCCCGAACGTCGGTCACACGGGAACAACCAGAAGCGAACACTGAAGCTTTCTTT	CARTSVTREQPEANTEAFF